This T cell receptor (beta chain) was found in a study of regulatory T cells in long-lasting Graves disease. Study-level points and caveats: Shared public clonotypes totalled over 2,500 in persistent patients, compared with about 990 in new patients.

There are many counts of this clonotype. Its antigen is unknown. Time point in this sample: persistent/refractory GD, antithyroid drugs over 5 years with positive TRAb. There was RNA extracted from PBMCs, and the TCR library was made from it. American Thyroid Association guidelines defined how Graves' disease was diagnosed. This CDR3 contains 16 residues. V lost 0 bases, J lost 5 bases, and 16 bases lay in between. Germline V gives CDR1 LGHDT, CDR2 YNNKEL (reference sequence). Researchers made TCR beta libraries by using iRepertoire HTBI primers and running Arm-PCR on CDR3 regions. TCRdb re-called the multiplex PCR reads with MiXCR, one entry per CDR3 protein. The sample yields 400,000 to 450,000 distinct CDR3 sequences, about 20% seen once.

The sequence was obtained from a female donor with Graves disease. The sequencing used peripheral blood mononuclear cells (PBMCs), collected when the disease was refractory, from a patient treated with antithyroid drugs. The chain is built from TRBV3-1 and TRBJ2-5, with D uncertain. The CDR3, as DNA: TGTGCCAGCAGCCAAGAGGATCCTAGACTTCTTGAGACCCAGTACTTC. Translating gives CASSQEDPRLLETQYF.